This T cell receptor (beta chain) is from a study of cytomegalovirus exposure and HLA in healthy donors listed by TCRdb under 2017. Background for the entire study: An earlier analysis of roughly 630 of the donors reported more than 250 Gb of sequence data and roughly 100 million unique TCR beta sequences from some 180 million T cells. Roughly 300 gigabases of sequencing data and 70 million to 95 million unique TCR sequences made up an early release that covered 500 to 650 HLA-typed donors. The genetic ancestry cluster associated with self-reported Caucasian donors included over 65% of the roughly 380 genotyped donors. The study aimed to test whether signatures of past pathogen exposure could be identified by cataloging public T cell receptors. The study profiled the T cell repertoires of under 700 subjects by immunosequencing and related them to cytomegalovirus serostatus. Besides the first cohort of more than 650 subjects, a separate validation cohort made up of over 100 different subjects was used. To predict cytomegalovirus infection status, the study brought together high-throughput TCR immunosequencing, statistical association of individual TCRs with disease status, and machine learning. A later analysis re-examined previously published TCR beta repertoires from over 500 donors and added high-resolution HLA genotyping to investigate patterns of TCR occurrence. In the later analysis, no new phenotypic data were used to find candidate immune exposures; instead, reliance was placed on TCR beta sequences and their occurrence across donors. An earlier analysis of fewer than 700 of the donors applied high-throughput TCR beta sequencing to assess whether each TCR beta V gene segment acted as functional or pseudogenic. Donor age, sex, ethnicity and CMV serostatus were compiled alongside the repertoire data. A later genetic analysis took genome-wide SNP genotypes for about 60% of the roughly 670 donors and used that subset as a discovery cohort. Every discovery cohort repertoire had been produced on one sequencing platform. Class I and class II HLA loci were covered by the typing at four-digit resolution. The number of donors typed differed by locus, with roughly 629-640 for A, B, C, DRB1 and DQB1, 522 for DQA1, about 610 for DPA1, and some 440 for DPB1. A handful of DR-DQ haplotypes were treated as single units for association and clustering because of strong linkage in the cohort. Among roughly 400 genotyped donors of the cohort, an average of approximately 240,000 unique TCR beta nucleotide sequences were sequenced per donor, roughly 20% of them non-productive.

The junction shows trimming of 6 bases on V and 0 bases on J, plus 12 bases between the germline ends. Looking up the germline V gene (reference sequence) yields CDR1 MNHNY and CDR2 SVGAGI. Spanning cysteine to phenylalanine, the CDR3 consists of 14 amino acids. Only the CDR3 portion is preserved as DNA: 42 bases, with reading frame beginning at the first base. With regard to this clone: Its antigen specificity is not known. Base quality data are lacking; no much larger clone is found one base away.

Study-wide conclusions, independent of this receptor: In vitro tests confirmed that a few of the cytomegalovirus-associated TCR beta chains recognize cytomegalovirus antigens. Some IMGT-functional V segments, including TRBV6-2 and TRBV6-3, could not be distinguished by the 87-base-pair reads and were therefore excluded. Assigning TCR associations to individual alleles was difficult when HLA alleles, especially DR and DQ, strongly co-occurred. CMV serostatus was the only immune exposure information available for the cohort. HLA typing was unavailable for some donors at each locus, so association tests used only the typed subset. While some public TCRs were present in many individuals, most TCR sequences turned up only very rarely across donors. It was suggested by the authors that the approach could potentially be generalized to other disease states and immunological phenotypes. The earlier analysis of nearly 600 of the donors excluded roughly 16 rarely observed V segments, including chromosome 9 orphons, because counts were too low. According to a later analysis, TCR association rates differed among HLA loci, with DRB1 alleles showing the most associated TCRs and HLA-C alleles showing the fewest. In a later analysis, several top co-occurrence clusters were reported to appear linked to parvovirus B19, influenza, CMV and Epstein-Barr virus. According to a later genetic analysis, donors in an Asian-associated ancestry cluster had fewer N-insertions in productive TCRs than the roughly 700-donor mean. In both the original and validation cohorts, the classifier was reported to diagnose cytomegalovirus status with high specificity and sensitivity. In this cohort, only TCR beta chains were sequenced, and detectable features were limited by the absence of alpha or paired-chain data. Sequencing depth was assumed to be roughly uniform across donors in the presence/absence analyses, though that assumption may not hold. A later genetic analysis associated a missense DCLRE1C variant with V-gene and J-gene trimming of TCR beta chains, and an independent cohort replicated the association. Correlated functional status among segregating V segments might reflect linkage disequilibrium, but an unknown experimental factor could not be ruled out. A group of highly shared sequence variants was considered likely to be a technical artifact of the sequencing pipeline. A further reported finding was that TCR beta sequences accurately predicted the HLA-A and HLA-B alleles for most subjects in the first cohort. A total of 150 or so TCR beta chains were listed by the study as associated with cytomegalovirus. A later analysis found that most CMV-associated TCR beta chains appeared HLA-restricted, with HLA associations seemingly driven largely by CMV exposure. A later analysis found that HLA-associated TCR beta chains were more clonally expanded and had lower generation probabilities than equally common non-associated chains. An earlier analysis of some 560 of the donors showed that most TCR beta V segments appeared in productive rearrangements either about 87% or about 30% of the time, which broadly matched IMGT annotations. A later analysis associated 15,000 or so TCR beta sequences with specific HLA alleles at a false discovery rate of 0.05.

The library was obtained by the immunoSEQ multiplex PCR assay. For the multiplex PCR, a mixture combining 60 forward primers for TCR Vbeta segments and 13 reverse primers for TCR Jbeta segments was used. The CDR3 region of rearranged TCR beta genes was amplified from genomic DNA with a multiplex PCR assay. The amplified TCR beta libraries were sequenced on the Illumina HiSeq System as 87-base-pair reads. Turning to the authors' computational methods: In a later analysis, roughly 80 million unique TCR beta chains were counted across the 690 or so repertoires, and roughly 11 million of these chains were shared by at least two donors. Raw reads were error-corrected and collapsed into unique sequences by a nearest-neighbor algorithm in which closely related sequences were merged to remove PCR and sequencing errors. To assign V, D and J gene segments, CDR3 sequences were aligned to IMGT reference sequences. For a sequence to be retained, a match of at least six nucleotides to both a V gene segment and a J gene segment was required. A rearrangement was called productive if the CDR3 had no stop codons and remained in frame with V and J, and every other rearrangement was called non-productive. CDR3 was defined by IMGT convention, running from the second conserved V-encoded cysteine to the conserved J-encoded phenylalanine. In an earlier analysis of roughly 580 of the donors, sequences lacking an unambiguous match to a single V gene segment were excluded. In an earlier analysis of approximately 560 of the donors, a V segment was called functional when productive rearrangements were above 56.7%, and segregating when the standard deviation between donors exceeded 5%. To diagnose cytomegalovirus status from the catalog of TCR beta chain sequences, a statistical classification framework was built. A later analysis assigned V and J genes by comparing TCR nucleotide sequences with IMGT/GENE-DB human TR gene sequences. The TCRdist pipeline was used in a later analysis to assign CDR3 sequences and most-parsimonious VDJ recombination scenarios. In a later analysis, each TCR beta chain was defined by its CDR3 amino acid sequence together with its V-gene family, and reads without a unique V-gene family were excluded. A later analysis removed several hundred highly shared, low-generation-probability nucleotide sequences to deal with suspected cross-contamination and a sequencing artifact. A later analysis calculated a clonal expansion index for each public chain from normalized within-repertoire ranks of inferred template counts. In a later analysis, generation probabilities were computed using a VDJ recombination model fitted to out-of-frame rearrangements, and the results were checked against IGoR. Hypergeometric tests were used in a later analysis to score TCR-TCR, TCR-HLA and TCR-CMV co-occurrence, with a repertoire-size bias correction applied to the TCR pairs. A later analysis estimated false discovery rates by permuting HLA or CMV assignments 20 times. In a later analysis, co-occurring TCRs were grouped using DBSCAN, and TCRdist sequence similarity was added for clustering within HLA-allele-positive subsets. Repertoires with fewer than 30,000 or more than 120,000 public chains, plus five repertoires with anomalous nucleotide sharing, were excluded from co-occurrence clustering. Entries here come from immuneACCESS through TCRdb and include only in-frame sequences with V and J called. Some clones fail to appear in such tables; in the studies checked, an unresolved V gene covers under half of the shortfall, and the cause of the remainder is unknown. For V, J and clone size, that table is used; D and trimming come from the DNA. This sample has some 140,000 clones in its table, and 79% of those were observed once. The ten largest clones take up approximately 2.8% of the sample.

The cohort consisted of 666 healthy bone marrow donors. All cohort members were sampled while nominally healthy, although unrecorded immune exposures were likely present. The donor was CMV seronegative and belonged to the group of approximately 320 seronegative cohort members. Every donor gave a peripheral blood sample, and the peripheral blood mononuclear cells from that sample were used for TCR beta sequencing. The Qiagen DNeasy Blood Extraction Kit was used to extract genomic DNA from the blood cell samples. What was sequenced was PBMCs. The sequence joins TRBV6-6 to TRBJ2-7; there is no confident call for the D gene. The TCR originated in a female donor in good health and CMV-seronegative. The CDR3 region: CASSPTQSSYEQYF. The nucleotide sequence is given as TGTGCCAGCAGCCCGACACAGAGCTCCTACGAGCAGTACTTC.